The clone carrying this T cell receptor beta chain was picked up a small number of times. What it binds is not known. Libraries for TCR beta were made by quantitative 5'-RACE with molecular barcodes. TCRdb passed the 5' RACE reads through MiXCR, listing each CDR3 protein once. Here the sample spans roughly 30,000 distinct CDR3 sequences, approximately 28% being singletons. These data are taken from a study of CD8 T cells in ankylosing spondylitis. Study-level findings and limits: Significantly higher representation of disease-linked clones was reported for matched ankylosing spondylitis synovial fluid.

V shed 5 bases and J 2 bases; nucleotides not matched to a gene: 9. CDR3 size: 16 residues. Germline V CDR1 and CDR2: SEHNR, FQNEAQ (reference sequence). This clonotype originated in a male donor with ankylosing spondylitis. The chain joins TRBV7-9 to TRBJ2-1, with 7 bases matching TRBD1. The specimen was synovial fluid, either unsorted or a sorted T cell fraction (not recorded which). This CDR3 is CASSPTNRGPYNEQFF. The CDR3 DNA sequence: TGTGCCAGCAGCCCCACAAACAGGGGCCCCTACAATGAGCAGTTCTTC. The full variable domain, its missing parts supplied by reference TRBV7-9 and TRBJ2-1, is DTGVSQNPRHKITKRGQNVTFRCDPISEHNRLYWYRQTLGQGPEFLTYFQNEAQLEKSRLLSDRFSAERPKGSFSTLEIQRTEQGDSAMYLCASSPTNRGPYNEQFFGPGTRLTVL.